The T cell receptor beta chain described here comes from a study of T cell responses to AZD1222 COVID-19 vaccine. Study-wide results and limits: White British ancestry dominated among donors, who included more females, and clonal diversity was possibly underestimated. No repertoire was sampled before or during the peak T cell response, only after it. Reports indicate that nearly half of spike-specific TCRs are directed at unmutated variant regions. Spike-specific TCR breadth and depth both grew after two AZD1222 doses.

Using immunoSEQ multiplex PCR, the repertoire was profiled, and TCRdb retains in-frame clones only, with some absent. The sample includes 100,000 to 150,000 clones, more than 70% of them seen just once. This clone was picked up a small number of times. Its antigen is as yet unknown. Trimming took 4 bases from V and 4 from J, leaving 14 bases between them. Germline-derived CDR1 and CDR2 are MNHEY and SVGAGI. This CDR3 spans 15 amino acids. The sample consisted of peripheral blood, taken 28 days after the second AZD1222 dose. This sequence joins TRBV6-5 and TRBJ2-1; no firm D call. This TCR derives from an adult who received the AZD1222 COVID-19 vaccine. The CDR3, as DNA: TGTGCCAGCAGTTCCTCAGAGCTCAGGTACAATGAGCAGTTCTTC. Translated: CASSSSELRYNEQFF.